A selection of T cell receptor beta chains follows, all from one sample in a study of blood T cell repertoires in COVID-19. Here immunoSEQ multiplex PCR was the method, and the copy in TCRdb shows in-frame clones only, minus some. The repertoire has about 190,000 clones, 80% of them found once; the top ten carry approximately 6.9%. Specimen: peripheral blood. These receptors originate from a man in his sixties with acute or convalescent COVID-19. The CDR3 runs from the conserved cysteine through the conserved F or W. The D gene is left open where the match is weak. Expanded clones get a size class; other rows say once, few or many, or leave the size out.

clone_size: -
j_call: TRBJ1-2
d_call: -
v_call: TRBV28
cdr3_nt: TGTGCCAGCAGTTTTGGAGGGGTCTATGGCTACACCTTC
cdr3_aa: CASSFGGVYGYTF

clone_size: -
j_call: TRBJ1-5
d_call: TRBD1
v_call: TRBV7-3
cdr3_nt: TGTGCCAGCAGCTTAGACAGGGGTCAGCCCCAGCATTTT
cdr3_aa: CASSLDRGQPQHF

clone_size: -
j_call: TRBJ1-2
d_call: -
v_call: TRBV7-8
cdr3_nt: TGTGCCAGCAGCTTAGGGGGGGGCACCTATGGCTACACCTTC
cdr3_aa: CASSLGGGTYGYTF

clone_size: -
j_call: TRBJ2-7
d_call: TRBD1
v_call: TRBV7-8
cdr3_nt: TGTGCCAGCAGCCTAGACCGGACAGGGATCCCTGCACCCTACGAGCAGTACTTC
cdr3_aa: CASSLDRTGIPAPYEQYF

clone_size: -
j_call: TRBJ2-1
d_call: TRBD2
v_call: TRBV4-2
cdr3_nt: TGTGCCAGCAGAGTCCGACTAGCGGGAGGGAATGAGCAGTTCTTC
cdr3_aa: CASRVRLAGGNEQFF

clone_size: -
j_call: TRBJ1-1
d_call: TRBD1
v_call: TRBV13
cdr3_nt: TGTGCCAGCAGCCACCGACAGGGGCTGAACACTGAAGCTTTCTTT
cdr3_aa: CASSHRQGLNTEAFF

clone_size: -
j_call: TRBJ1-6
d_call: -
v_call: TRBV3-1/TRBV3-2
cdr3_nt: TGTGCCAGCAGCCAAACGGCAGAGGGCCCCAAGACACCCCTCCACTTT
cdr3_aa: CASSQTAEGPKTPLHF

clone_size: -
j_call: TRBJ2-7
d_call: -
v_call: TRBV6-5
cdr3_nt: TGTGCCAGCAGTTACTCGGCTAGCCCCCTCAGCTACGAGCAGTACTTC
cdr3_aa: CASSYSASPLSYEQYF

clone_size: -
j_call: TRBJ2-7
d_call: TRBD2
v_call: TRBV3-1/TRBV3-2
cdr3_nt: TGTGCCAGCAGCCAAGATAATCTAGCGGGGTTGACCTACGAGCAGTACTTC
cdr3_aa: CASSQDNLAGLTYEQYF

clone_size: -
j_call: TRBJ1-5
d_call: -
v_call: TRBV2
cdr3_nt: TGTGCCAGCAGTCCCGGTCCCAATCAGCCCCAGCATTTT
cdr3_aa: CASSPGPNQPQHF

clone_size: once
j_call: TRBJ1-2
d_call: TRBD1
v_call: TRBV19
cdr3_nt: TGTGCCAGTAGTATAGAATCCGGGACAGGGGGCTATGGCTACACCTTC
cdr3_aa: CASSIESGTGGYGYTF

clone_size: -
j_call: TRBJ1-6
d_call: -
v_call: TRBV24-1
cdr3_nt: TGTGCCCCCTTGAGACAGCCTTATAATTCACCCCTCCACTTT
cdr3_aa: CAPLRQPYNSPLHF

clone_size: -
j_call: TRBJ2-7
d_call: TRBD1
v_call: TRBV13
cdr3_nt: TGTGCCAGCAGCCCCGACGGACAGGGTAAAACCTACGAGCAGTACTTC
cdr3_aa: CASSPDGQGKTYEQYF

clone_size: -
j_call: TRBJ2-5
d_call: TRBD2
v_call: TRBV11-2
cdr3_nt: TGTGCCAGCAGTCGACTCACTAGCGGGCTCCTACGGGAGACCCAGTACTTC
cdr3_aa: CASSRLTSGLLRETQYF

clone_size: once
j_call: TRBJ2-1
d_call: -
v_call: TRBV11-2
cdr3_nt: TGTGCCAGCAGGCCCAGGGCGAGCTCCTACAATGAGCAGTTCTTC
cdr3_aa: CASRPRASSYNEQFF

clone_size: -
j_call: TRBJ1-1
d_call: -
v_call: TRBV5-1
cdr3_nt: TGCGCCAGCAGCAAGACAGCGAACACTGAAGCTTTCTTT
cdr3_aa: CASSKTANTEAFF

clone_size: once
j_call: TRBJ2-1
d_call: TRBD2
v_call: TRBV27
cdr3_nt: TGTGCCAGCAGTTTTAGCGGGAGGGTGGATGAGCAGTTCTTC
cdr3_aa: CASSFSGRVDEQFF

clone_size: -
j_call: TRBJ2-1
d_call: TRBD2
v_call: TRBV7-3
cdr3_nt: TGTGCCAGCAGCTCTACCGGGACTAGCGACAATGAGCAGTTCTTC
cdr3_aa: CASSSTGTSDNEQFF

clone_size: -
j_call: TRBJ2-6
d_call: -
v_call: TRBV5-5
cdr3_nt: TGTGCCACCGGTGTCTCTGGGGCCAACGTCCTGACTTTC
cdr3_aa: CATGVSGANVLTF

clone_size: -
j_call: TRBJ2-1
d_call: TRBD1
v_call: TRBV10-2
cdr3_nt: TGCGCCAGCAGTGAGTCGACTCACGTGACAGGGAAGAATGAGCAGTTCTTC
cdr3_aa: CASSESTHVTGKNEQFF

clone_size: -
j_call: TRBJ2-4
d_call: TRBD1
v_call: TRBV6-5
cdr3_nt: TGTGCCAGCAGAACAACAGGGGGGAGAAACATTCAGTACTTC
cdr3_aa: CASRTTGGRNIQYF

clone_size: -
j_call: TRBJ2-1
d_call: TRBD1
v_call: TRBV9
cdr3_nt: TGTGCCAGCAGCGTAGCTTCTGGGACAGGGGTCAATGAGCAGTTCTTC
cdr3_aa: CASSVASGTGVNEQFF

clone_size: -
j_call: TRBJ1-1
d_call: TRBD1
v_call: TRBV24-1
cdr3_nt: TGTGCCACCAGTGCCGCGCCGGGACAGGGGGATGAAGCTTTCTTT
cdr3_aa: CATSAAPGQGDEAFF

clone_size: -
j_call: TRBJ1-4
d_call: -
v_call: TRBV27
cdr3_nt: TGTGCCAGCAGTCAAAGGGGGTATGGGACTAATGAAAAACTGTTTTTT
cdr3_aa: CASSQRGYGTNEKLFF

clone_size: -
j_call: TRBJ2-1
d_call: -
v_call: TRBV7-8
cdr3_nt: TGTGCCAGCAGCCGAACCCCGTCACGACAGACAAGGTTCTTC
cdr3_aa: CASSRTPSRQTRFF

clone_size: once
j_call: TRBJ1-3
d_call: TRBD1
v_call: TRBV10-3
cdr3_nt: TGTGCCTCGGGACAGGGGGCTACAGGAAACACCATATATTTT
cdr3_aa: CASGQGATGNTIYF

clone_size: -
j_call: TRBJ1-4
d_call: -
v_call: TRBV30
cdr3_nt: TGTGCCTGGAGTGTAGAGACAGGATACGAAAAACTGTTTTTT
cdr3_aa: CAWSVETGYEKLFF

clone_size: -
j_call: TRBJ2-1
d_call: -
v_call: TRBV6-1
cdr3_nt: TGTGCCAGCAGTGAGGGGGCGCAGCCCTACAATGAGCAGTTCTTC
cdr3_aa: CASSEGAQPYNEQFF

clone_size: -
j_call: TRBJ1-4
d_call: -
v_call: TRBV28
cdr3_nt: TGTGCCAGCAGCACACGTGCTGGCGGTGAAAAACTGTTTTTT
cdr3_aa: CASSTRAGGEKLFF

clone_size: -
j_call: TRBJ2-7
d_call: -
v_call: TRBV5-4
cdr3_nt: TGTGCCAGCAGCGTCCCCGCGGGGCAGGCCCCTACCTACGAGCAGTACTTC
cdr3_aa: CASSVPAGQAPTYEQYF

clone_size: -
j_call: TRBJ1-2
d_call: -
v_call: TRBV6-6
cdr3_nt: TGTGCCAGCAGTTACTCGATTGCGGTGGGTGGCTACACCTTC
cdr3_aa: CASSYSIAVGGYTF

clone_size: -
j_call: TRBJ2-7
d_call: -
v_call: TRBV5-1
cdr3_nt: TGCGCCAGCAGCTTGTCTGACACCCTCTACGAGCAGTACTTC
cdr3_aa: CASSLSDTLYEQYF

clone_size: -
j_call: TRBJ1-2
d_call: -
v_call: TRBV4-2
cdr3_nt: TGTGCCAGCAGCCAAACCCTACAGGGTGCGAGTGGCTACACCTTC
cdr3_aa: CASSQTLQGASGYTF

clone_size: -
j_call: TRBJ1-2
d_call: -
v_call: TRBV29-1
cdr3_nt: TGCAGCGATTTGGTCAGGGGCTATGGCTACACCTTC
cdr3_aa: CSDLVRGYGYTF

clone_size: -
j_call: TRBJ1-2
d_call: -
v_call: TRBV27
cdr3_nt: TGTGCCAGCAGGGGGGCAGGGAGTAAGGATGGCTACACCTTC
cdr3_aa: CASRGAGSKDGYTF

clone_size: -
j_call: TRBJ1-2
d_call: TRBD1
v_call: TRBV19
cdr3_nt: TGTGCCAGTAGTATAGGTAGACAGGGAAACTATGGCTACACCTTC
cdr3_aa: CASSIGRQGNYGYTF

clone_size: once
j_call: TRBJ2-1
d_call: -
v_call: TRBV6-5
cdr3_nt: TGTGCCAGCACTCCGGGTCCAGCTAACAATGAGCAGTTCTTC
cdr3_aa: CASTPGPANNEQFF

clone_size: -
j_call: TRBJ1-1
d_call: -
v_call: TRBV9
cdr3_nt: TGTGCCAGCAGCCCACAACAGGGTTTCGACACTGAAGCTTTCTTT
cdr3_aa: CASSPQQGFDTEAFF

clone_size: -
j_call: TRBJ1-5
d_call: -
v_call: TRBV19
cdr3_nt: TGTGCCAGTAGCCCCTACGAAGGGGATAGCAATCAGCCCCAGCATTTT
cdr3_aa: CASSPYEGDSNQPQHF

clone_size: -
j_call: TRBJ2-1
d_call: TRBD2
v_call: TRBV10-3
cdr3_nt: TGTGCCATCATGCCGGGACTAGCGGGCTACAATGAGCAGTTCTTC
cdr3_aa: CAIMPGLAGYNEQFF

clone_size: -
j_call: TRBJ2-1
d_call: TRBD2
v_call: TRBV24-1
cdr3_nt: TGTGCCACCAGTGACTCCCGCGGGAGCGTCCCTTATTATGAGCAGTTCTTC
cdr3_aa: CATSDSRGSVPYYEQFF

clone_size: few
j_call: TRBJ2-7
d_call: -
v_call: TRBV27
cdr3_nt: TGTGCCAGCAGTTGGAGGGAGGCCTACGAGCAGTACTTC
cdr3_aa: CASSWREAYEQYF

clone_size: -
j_call: TRBJ1-3
d_call: -
v_call: TRBV23-1
cdr3_nt: TGCGCCGAACAGGAGGGCTCTGGAAACACCATATATTTT
cdr3_aa: CAEQEGSGNTIYF